The next 17 T cell receptor beta chains were all read from a single sample in a study of cytomegalovirus exposure and HLA in healthy donors. A multiplex PCR was run with 60 Vbeta primers and 13 Jbeta primers. Using immunoSEQ multiplex PCR, the repertoire was profiled, and TCRdb retains in-frame clones only, with some absent. Of 150,000 to 250,000 clones listed, approximately 78% are singletons. Source material: PBMCs. These receptor sequences come from a woman aged 45-59 years in good health and CMV-seropositive.

The gene calls are TRBV9 and TRBJ2-7, with D perhaps matching TRBD1 (7 bases). The V gene lost 3 bases and the J gene lost 0 bases, with 13 bases spanning the gap. Germline CDR1 is SGDLS and CDR2 is YYNGEE. The CDR3 has 15 amino acids. As DNA, the CDR3 is TGTGCCAGCAGCGAAGGAGGGGGCGCCTCCTACGAGCAGTACTTC. This encodes CASSEGGGASYEQYF.

The chain has TRBV5-4 and TRBJ1-2, with 9 bases fitting TRBD1. Trimming removed 4 bases from V and 2 bases from J; junction bases left unmatched: 3. The length of the CDR3 is 14 residues. CDR1 is SGHNT, CDR2 YYREEE, per germline (reference sequence). The CDR3 loop is CASSQDRGNYGYTF. As DNA, the CDR3 is TGTGCCAGCAGCCAGGACAGGGGCAACTATGGCTACACCTTC.

The chain is built from TRBV11-2 and TRBJ1-6; D is ambiguous. The CDR3 has 16 residues. Germline loops: CDR1 SGHAT, CDR2 FQNNGV. Trimming left V 3 bases short and J 0 bases short, with 9 bases between. The CDR3 here is CASSFGVSSYNSPLHF. As DNA, the CDR3 is TGTGCCAGCAGCTTCGGGGTGAGCTCCTATAATTCACCCCTCCACTTT.

Here the CDR3 DNA reads TGCAGCGTTGACGGCGGGGAGGCGCAACGCAGCAATCAGCCCCAGCATTTT. Its protein product is CSVDGGEAQRSNQPQHF. The rearrangement uses TRBV29-1 and TRBJ1-5; D unresolved. Per the germline V gene, CDR1 is SQVTM and CDR2 is ANQGSEA. This CDR3 is 17 amino acids long. Deletions cut 3 bases from V and 1 base from J, with 19 bases between.

The chain is built from TRBV27 and TRBJ1-2, with TRBD1 as a possible D gene (6 bases). The CDR3 length is 15 residues. From germline, CDR1 is MNHEY and CDR2 SMNVEV (reference sequence). V lost 5 bases and J lost 0, with 13 bases in between. The CDR3 nucleotides are TGTGCCAGCAGTCCAAGGGGGATGACTAACTATGGCTACACCTTC. It translates to CASSPRGMTNYGYTF.

This clone was found once. The gene calls are TRBV28 and TRBJ2-6; TRBD2 is a possible D gene (5 bases). This CDR3 region has 17 residues. Germline assignment: CDR1 MDHEN and CDR2 SYDVKM. Trimming left V 2 bases short and J 0 bases short, with 11 bases between. The CDR3 coding sequence is TGTGCCAGCAGTTTACTCCGGGGTACCTCTGGGGCCAACGTCCTGACTTTC. It encodes CASSLLRGTSGANVLTF.

V is TRBV2 and J is TRBJ2-1; a possible D gene is TRBD1 (5 bases). The CDR3 spans 19 residues. V was shortened by 5 bases and J by 4 bases, with 27 bases between the two germline ends. The germline gives CDR1 SNHLY, CDR2 FYNNEI. Here the CDR3 reads CASSLGAGSQRKLYNEQFF. The CDR3 coding sequence is TGTGCCAGCAGTCTTGGGGCAGGGTCCCAACGAAAACTTTACAATGAGCAGTTCTTC.

This sequence joins TRBV28 and TRBJ2-5, with D possibly being TRBD2 (6 bases). The CDR3 is 13 residues long. In germline, CDR1 is MDHEN, CDR2 SYDVKM. Deletions cut 2 bases from V and 7 bases from J, with 11 bases between. The DNA of the CDR3 is TGTGCCAGCAGTTTAACTAGCACGTGGACCCAGTACTTC. Protein sequence: CASSLTSTWTQYF. The complete variable domain, with remaining parts taken from reference TRBV28 and TRBJ2-5, reads DVKVTQSSRYLVKRTGEKVFLECVQDMDHENMFWYRQDPGLGLRLIYFSYDVKMKEKGDIPEGYSVSREKKERFSLILESASTNQTSMYLCASSLTSTWTQYFGPGTRLLVL.

The chain combines TRBV11-1 with TRBJ2-2; 9 bases are shared with TRBD1. V shed 2 bases, J shed 8 bases, and the junction held 6 bases outside the gene matches. CDR1 and CDR2 from the germline V gene are SGHAT and FQDESV (reference sequence). The CDR3 contains 15 residues. CDR3 bases: TGTGCCAGCAGCTTACCGGGACAGGGATGGGGGGAGCTGTTTTTT. Protein: CASSLPGQGWGELFF.

The chain employs TRBV6-6 and TRBJ2-7; TRBD2 agrees at 11 bases. The trim removed 2 bases at V and 2 bases at J, leaving 5 bases unmatched. The CDR3 has 16 residues. CDR1 and CDR2 from the germline V gene are MNHNY and SVGAGI (reference sequence). CDR3 sequence (DNA): TGTGCCAGCAGTTACCCCACTAGCGGGAGCCCCTACGAGCAGTACTTC. It yields the protein CASSYPTSGSPYEQYF.

The V gene is TRBV7-9, the J gene TRBJ2-3; D is unclear. V was shortened by 5 bases and J by 5 bases, with 8 bases between the two germline ends. Germline CDR1 SEHNR, CDR2 FQNEAQ (reference sequence). CDR3 length equals 12 residues. For the CDR3, the DNA is TGTGCCAGCAGCGGAGACGGAGATACGCAGTATTTT. Translated, it gives CASSGDGDTQYF.

This chain joins TRBV19 and TRBJ2-1; the D gene is possibly TRBD1 (6 bases). V was trimmed by 6 bases and J by 9 bases, leaving 12 bases between them. The CDR3 spans 12 residues. In germline, CDR1 is LNHDA, CDR2 SQIVND (reference sequence). This chain's CDR3 is CASRNDRTEQFF. The CDR3 nucleotides read TGTGCCAGTAGGAACGACAGGACTGAGCAGTTCTTC.

The chain couples TRBV5-1 to TRBJ1-2; 9 bases match TRBD1. Germline lookup yields CDR1 SGHRS and CDR2 YFSETQ. Unmatched junction bases numbered 5, after V lost 3 bases and J lost 8 bases. The length of the CDR3 is 13 residues. The CDR3 DNA follows: TGCGCCAGCAGCTCCGGACAGGGGATAGGCTACACCTTC. Amino acid sequence: CASSSGQGIGYTF.

V usage is TRBV13 and J usage is TRBJ2-7; 13 bases fit TRBD2. V lost 1 base, J lost 5 bases, and 2 bases stayed unmatched. Germline assignment: CDR1 PRHDT and CDR2 FYEKMQ (reference sequence). This CDR3 is 15 amino acids long. CDR3 bases: TGTGCCAGCAGCTTAGTGGGGACTAGCGGGGACGAGCAGTACTTC. It is translated as CASSLVGTSGDEQYF.

V and J are TRBV18 and TRBJ1-4; 11 bases match TRBD1. In germline, CDR1 is KGHSH, CDR2 LQKENI. The ends lost 3 bases at V and 6 bases at J; junction bases unmatched: 3. The CDR3 contains 15 residues. CDR3 DNA: TGTGCCAGCTCACCGCCGGGACAGGGGGATGAAAAACTGTTTTTT. It specifies CASSPPGQGDEKLFF.

The J gene is TRBJ1-3, the V gene TRBV25-1; no firm D call. The germline V and J ends were trimmed by 3 bases and 5 bases, with 11 bases remaining between them. This CDR3 has 14 residues. Germline V CDR1 and CDR2: MGHDK, SYGVNS. The CDR3 DNA is TGTGCCAGCAGTGATCGGGGATATCGAAACACCATATATTTT. It translates to CASSDRGYRNTIYF.

V is TRBV19 and J is TRBJ1-1; D gene uncertain. The CDR3 is 14 residues long. Between the trimmed V and J ends, which lost 5 bases and 3 bases, there was a span of 13 bases. From germline, CDR1 is LNHDA and CDR2 SQIVND (reference sequence). The CDR3, as DNA: TGTGCCAGTAGTCTGACACAATCGGACACTGAAGCTTTCTTT. Protein: CASSLTQSDTEAFF. Looking up the rest from reference TRBV19 and TRBJ1-1 gives the full variable domain: DGGITQSPKYLFRKEGQNVTLSCEQNLNHDAMYWYRQDPGQGLRLIYYSQIVNDFQKGDIAEGYSVSREKKESFPLTVTSAQKNPTAFYLCASSLTQSDTEAFFGQGTRLTVV.